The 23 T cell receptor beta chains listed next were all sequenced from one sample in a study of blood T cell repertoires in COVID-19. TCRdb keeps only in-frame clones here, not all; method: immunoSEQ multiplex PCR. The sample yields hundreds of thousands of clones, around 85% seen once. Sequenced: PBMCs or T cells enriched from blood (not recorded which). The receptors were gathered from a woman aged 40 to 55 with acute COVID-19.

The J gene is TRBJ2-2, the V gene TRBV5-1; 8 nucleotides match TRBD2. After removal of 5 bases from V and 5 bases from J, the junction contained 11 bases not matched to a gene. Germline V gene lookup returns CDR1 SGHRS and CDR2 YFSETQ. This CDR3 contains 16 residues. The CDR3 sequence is CASRATGTSFTGELFF. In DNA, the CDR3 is TGCGCCAGCAGGGCCACCGGGACTAGTTTTACCGGGGAGCTGTTTTTT.

The CDR3 DNA reads TGTGCCAGCAGATCACTAGCGGGTTCCTACGAGCAGTACTTC. This gives the protein CASRSLAGSYEQYF. The chain uses TRBV11-2 and TRBJ2-7; TRBD2 agrees at 9 bases. This CDR3 is 14 amino acids long. After removal of 6 bases from V and 1 base from J, the junction contained 4 bases not matched to a gene. The germline gives CDR1 SGHAT, CDR2 FQNNGV.

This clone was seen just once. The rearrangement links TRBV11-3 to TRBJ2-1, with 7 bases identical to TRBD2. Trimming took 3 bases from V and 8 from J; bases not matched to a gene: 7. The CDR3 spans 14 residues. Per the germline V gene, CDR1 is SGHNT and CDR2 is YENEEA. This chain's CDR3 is CASSFGGSVDEQFF. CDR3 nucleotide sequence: TGTGCCAGCAGCTTCGGCGGGAGTGTCGATGAGCAGTTCTTC.

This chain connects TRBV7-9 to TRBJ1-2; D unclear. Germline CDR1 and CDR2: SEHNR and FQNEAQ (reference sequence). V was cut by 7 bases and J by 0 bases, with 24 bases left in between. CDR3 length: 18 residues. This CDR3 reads CASICRPRPFLANYGYTF. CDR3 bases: TGTGCCAGCATCTGCAGGCCGAGACCATTCTTAGCTAACTATGGCTACACCTTC.

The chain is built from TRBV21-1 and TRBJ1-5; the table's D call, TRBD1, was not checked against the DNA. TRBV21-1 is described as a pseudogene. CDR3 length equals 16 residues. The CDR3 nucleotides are TGTGCCAGCAGCAAAGCTGGGGCGGAACGAAATCAGCCCCAGCATTTT. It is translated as CASSKAGAERNQPQHF.

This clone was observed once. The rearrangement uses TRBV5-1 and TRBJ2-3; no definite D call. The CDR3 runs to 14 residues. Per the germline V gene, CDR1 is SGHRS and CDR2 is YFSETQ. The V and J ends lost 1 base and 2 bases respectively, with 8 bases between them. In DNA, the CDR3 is TGCGCCAGCAGCTTGCGAGGAATCACAGATACGCAGTATTTT. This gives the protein CASSLRGITDTQYF.

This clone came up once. The CDR3 protein is CASSFLSGREQYF. Here the CDR3 DNA reads TGTGCCAGCAGTTTTTTGAGCGGGAGGGAGCAGTACTTC. The V gene is TRBV27, the J gene TRBJ2-7, with 9 bases matching TRBD2. CDR1 and CDR2 from the germline V gene are MNHEY and SMNVEV (reference sequence). The CDR3 totals 13 residues. The junction had 4 bases not matched to a gene; V was cut back by 3 bases and J by 7 bases.

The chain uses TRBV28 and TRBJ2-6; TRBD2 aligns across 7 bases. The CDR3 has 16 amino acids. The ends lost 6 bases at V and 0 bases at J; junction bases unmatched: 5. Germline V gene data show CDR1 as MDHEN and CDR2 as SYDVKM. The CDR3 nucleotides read TGTGCCAGCAGAGGGGACTACGACTCTGGGGCCAACGTCCTGACTTTC. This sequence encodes CASRGDYDSGANVLTF.

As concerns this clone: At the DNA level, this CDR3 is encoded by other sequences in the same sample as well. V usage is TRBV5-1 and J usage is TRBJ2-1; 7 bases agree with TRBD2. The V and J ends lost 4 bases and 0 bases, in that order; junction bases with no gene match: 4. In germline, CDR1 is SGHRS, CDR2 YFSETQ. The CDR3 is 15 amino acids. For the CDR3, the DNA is TGCGCCAGCAGCCCTAGCGGTAGCTCCTACAATGAGCAGTTCTTC. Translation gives CASSPSGSSYNEQFF. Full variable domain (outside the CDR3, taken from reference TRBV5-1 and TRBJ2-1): KAGVTQTPRYLIKTRGQQVTLSCSPISGHRSVSWYQQTPGQGLQFLFEYFSETQRNKGNFPGRFSGRQFSNSRSEMNVSTLELGDSALYLCASSPSGSSYNEQFFGPGTRLTVL.

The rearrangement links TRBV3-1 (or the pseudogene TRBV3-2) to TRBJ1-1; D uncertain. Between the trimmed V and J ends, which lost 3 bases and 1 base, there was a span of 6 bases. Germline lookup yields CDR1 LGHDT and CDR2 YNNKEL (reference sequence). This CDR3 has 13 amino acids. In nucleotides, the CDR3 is TGTGCCAGCAGCCAGGCCCCGAACACTGAAGCTTTCTTT. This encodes CASSQAPNTEAFF.

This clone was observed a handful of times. The CDR3 region has the DNA TGTGCCAGTAGTGCAGGGGACCAAGAGACCCAGTACTTC. Protein sequence: CASSAGDQETQYF. The chain uses TRBV19 and TRBJ2-5, with a tentative D call TRBD1 (6 bases). Trimming stripped 5 bases from V and 0 bases from J, with 7 bases between. Germline CDR1 is LNHDA and CDR2 is SQIVND (reference sequence). This CDR3 comprises 13 residues.

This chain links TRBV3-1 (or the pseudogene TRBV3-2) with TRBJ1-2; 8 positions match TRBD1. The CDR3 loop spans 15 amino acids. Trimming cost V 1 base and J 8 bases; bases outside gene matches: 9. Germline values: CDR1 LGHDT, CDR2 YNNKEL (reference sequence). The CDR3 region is CASSQADRGSRGYTF. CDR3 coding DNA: TGTGCCAGCAGCCAAGCCGACAGGGGATCTCGAGGCTACACCTTC.

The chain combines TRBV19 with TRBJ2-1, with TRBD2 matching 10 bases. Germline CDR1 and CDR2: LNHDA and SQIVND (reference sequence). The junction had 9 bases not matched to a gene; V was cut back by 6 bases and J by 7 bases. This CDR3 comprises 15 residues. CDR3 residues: CASSLAGEAGNEQFF. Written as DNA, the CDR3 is TGTGCCAGTAGCCTAGCGGGAGAGGCGGGGAATGAGCAGTTCTTC.

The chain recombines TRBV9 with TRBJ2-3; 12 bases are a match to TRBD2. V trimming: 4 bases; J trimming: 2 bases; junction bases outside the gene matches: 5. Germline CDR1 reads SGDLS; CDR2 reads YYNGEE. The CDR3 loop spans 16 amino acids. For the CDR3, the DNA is TGTGCCAGCAGCTCCCTAGCGGGAGGGAACACAGATACGCAGTATTTT. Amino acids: CASSSLAGGNTDTQYF.

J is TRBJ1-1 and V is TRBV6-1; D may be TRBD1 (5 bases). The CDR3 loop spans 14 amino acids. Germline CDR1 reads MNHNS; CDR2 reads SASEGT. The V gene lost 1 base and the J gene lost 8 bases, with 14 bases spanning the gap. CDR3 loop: CASSEEVQGGEAFF. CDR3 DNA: TGTGCCAGCAGTGAAGAGGTGCAGGGAGGAGAAGCTTTCTTT.

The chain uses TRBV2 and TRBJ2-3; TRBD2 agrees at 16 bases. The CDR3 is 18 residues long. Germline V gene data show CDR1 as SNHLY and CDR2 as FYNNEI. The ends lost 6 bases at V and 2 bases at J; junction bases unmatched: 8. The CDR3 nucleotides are TGTGCCAGCAGGGGACTAGCGGGAGGGATACCCTTCACAGATACGCAGTATTTT. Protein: CASRGLAGGIPFTDTQYF.

The CDR3 loop is CATSMNRGSGNTIYF. The CDR3 DNA reads as TGTGCCACCAGCATGAACAGGGGGTCGGGAAACACCATATATTTT. V gene TRBV15 combines with J gene TRBJ1-3; 8 bases are shared with TRBD1. J gave up 4 bases and V 4 bases, and 6 bases lay outside the gene matches. CDR3 size: 15 residues. Germline V gives CDR1 LNHNV, CDR2 YYDKDF (reference sequence).

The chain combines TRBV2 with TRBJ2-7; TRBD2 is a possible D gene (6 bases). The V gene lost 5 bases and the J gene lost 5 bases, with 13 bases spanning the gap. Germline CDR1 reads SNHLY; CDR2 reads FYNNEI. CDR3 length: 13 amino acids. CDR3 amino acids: CASSPGERDEQYF. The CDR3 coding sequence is TGTGCCAGCAGTCCGGGAGAAAGGGACGAGCAGTACTTC.

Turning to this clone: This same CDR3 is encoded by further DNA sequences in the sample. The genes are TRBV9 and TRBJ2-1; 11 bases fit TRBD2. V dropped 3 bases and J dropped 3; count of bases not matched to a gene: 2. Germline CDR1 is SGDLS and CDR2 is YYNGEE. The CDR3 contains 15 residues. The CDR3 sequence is CASSATSGSYNEQFF. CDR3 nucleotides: TGTGCCAGCAGCGCCACTAGCGGGAGCTACAATGAGCAGTTCTTC.

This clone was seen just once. CDR3 sequence (DNA): TGTGCCAGCAGTTTATTTTCCGGGACAGAAAGTGGCTACACCTTC. This translates into CASSLFSGTESGYTF. The rearrangement uses TRBV27 and TRBJ1-2; 7 bases agree with TRBD1. Looked up from germline, CDR1 is MNHEY and CDR2 is SMNVEV (reference sequence). V trimming: 1 base; J trimming: 7 bases; junction bases outside the gene matches: 9. The CDR3 is 15 amino acids.

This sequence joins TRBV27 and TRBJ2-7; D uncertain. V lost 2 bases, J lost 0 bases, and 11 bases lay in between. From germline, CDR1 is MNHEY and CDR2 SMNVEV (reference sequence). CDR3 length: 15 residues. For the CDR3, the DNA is TGTGCCAGCAGTTTAGGGCAGTCCCTCTCCTACGAGCAGTACTTC. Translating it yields CASSLGQSLSYEQYF.

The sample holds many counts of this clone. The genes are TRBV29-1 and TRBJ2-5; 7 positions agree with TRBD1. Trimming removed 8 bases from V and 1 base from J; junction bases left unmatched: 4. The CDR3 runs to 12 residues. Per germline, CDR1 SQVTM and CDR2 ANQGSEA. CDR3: CSTRQGQETQYF. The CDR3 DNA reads TGCAGCACGAGACAGGGCCAAGAGACCCAGTACTTC.

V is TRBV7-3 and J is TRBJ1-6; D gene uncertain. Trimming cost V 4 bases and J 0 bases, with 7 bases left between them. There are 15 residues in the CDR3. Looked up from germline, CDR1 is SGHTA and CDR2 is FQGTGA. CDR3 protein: CASSSSFSYNSPLHF. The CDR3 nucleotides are TGTGCCAGCAGCTCAAGCTTCTCCTATAATTCACCCCTCCACTTT.